These 13 T cell receptor beta chains share one sample of origin, sequenced in a study of cytomegalovirus exposure and HLA in healthy donors. Researchers ran the PCR with 60 Vbeta and 13 Jbeta primers. Clones were read by immunoSEQ multiplex PCR, and TCRdb kept only the in-frame ones, dropping some. The repertoire has around 100,000 clones, roughly 9.1% of them found once; the top ten carry 5.5% to 7.5%. The sequenced sample was PBMCs. These receptors were obtained from a middle-aged man in good health and CMV-seropositive.

V gene TRBV7-8 combines with J gene TRBJ1-2; tentatively, D is TRBD1 (5 bases). With 1 base removed from V and 4 bases from J, the gap between germline ends came to 7 bases. CDR1 and CDR2 (germline): SGHVS, FQNEAQ. The CDR3 runs 13 residues. The CDR3 bases are TGTGCCAGCAGCTTAGGGGGGGTCTATGGCTACACCTTC. It is translated as CASSLGGVYGYTF.

This chain links TRBV4-1 with TRBJ2-3; tentatively, D is TRBD2 (5 bases). The germline V and J ends were trimmed by 0 bases and 1 base, with 14 bases remaining between them. Germline CDR1 and CDR2: MGHRA and YSYEKL. CDR3 length: 17 residues. The CDR3 sequence: CASSQEEVRLRTDTQYF. The CDR3 DNA sequence: TGCGCCAGCAGCCAAGAGGAGGTTCGACTACGCACAGATACGCAGTATTTT.

The genes are TRBV6-6 and TRBJ2-7; D possibly corresponds to TRBD2 (5 bases). The length of the CDR3 is 13 residues. Germline values: CDR1 MNHNY, CDR2 SVGAGI (reference sequence). Trimming pared 4 bases from V and 0 bases from J, leaving 7 bases between. This chain's CDR3 is CASSFAGSYEQYF. CDR3 sequence (DNA): TGTGCCAGCAGTTTCGCGGGCTCCTACGAGCAGTACTTC.

The chain recombines TRBV2 with TRBJ1-5; D is uncertain. The germline CDR1 and CDR2 sequences are SNHLY and FYNNEI. This CDR3 has 15 amino acids. V lost 3 bases and J lost 4, with 13 bases in between. CDR3 residues: CASSDPGRVNQPQHF. The CDR3 DNA follows: TGTGCCAGCAGTGATCCTGGGAGGGTTAATCAGCCCCAGCATTTT. Full variable domain (rest looked up from reference TRBV2 and TRBJ1-5): EPEVTQTPSHQVTQMGQEVILRCVPISNHLYFYWYRQILGQKVEFLVSFYNNEISEKSEIFDDQFSVERPDGSNFTLKIRSTKLEDSAMYFCASSDPGRVNQPQHFGDGTRLSIL.

This clone has just a few counts. The chain links TRBV9 to TRBJ2-5, with 8 nucleotides matching TRBD1. V lost 4 bases and J lost 2; bases outside the gene matches: 7. The CDR3 length is 15 residues. The germline V gene has CDR1 SGDLS and CDR2 YYNGEE. For the CDR3, the DNA is TGTGCCAGCAGCAAGAAACAGGGGGGACAAGAGACCCAGTACTTC. This gives the protein CASSKKQGGQETQYF.

This clone appeared a few times. This sequence joins TRBV30 and TRBJ1-3; D gene uncertain. CDR1 and CDR2 (germline): GTSNPN, SVGIG (reference sequence). There are 13 residues in the CDR3. The V gene lost 6 bases and the J gene lost 1 base, with 10 bases spanning the gap. The CDR3 sequence is CACQTQSGNTIYF. CDR3 in DNA: TGTGCCTGTCAGACACAATCTGGAAACACCATATATTTT.

The chain employs TRBV5-1 and TRBJ2-7; TRBD1 might be the D (6 bases). V was trimmed by 0 bases and J by 5 bases, leaving 12 bases between them. Germline V gene sequence: CDR1 SGHRS, CDR2 YFSETQ. The CDR3 runs 14 residues. CDR3 region: CASSLGWQGNEQYF. CDR3 coding DNA: TGCGCCAGCAGCTTGGGCTGGCAGGGGAACGAGCAGTACTTC. Complete variable domain (other parts from reference TRBV5-1 and TRBJ2-7): KAGVTQTPRYLIKTRGQQVTLSCSPISGHRSVSWYQQTPGQGLQFLFEYFSETQRNKGNFPGRFSGRQFSNSRSEMNVSTLELGDSALYLCASSLGWQGNEQYFGPGTRLTVT.

This clone has only a few counts. V and J are TRBV28 and TRBJ2-7; TRBD1 matches 7 bases. The CDR3 totals 15 residues. V lost 5 bases to trimming and J lost 6 bases; unmatched junction nucleotides: 13. Germline loops: CDR1 MDHEN, CDR2 SYDVKM. CDR3 amino acids: CASSAIGQVRAEQYF. The CDR3 DNA reads TGTGCCAGCAGTGCTATCGGACAGGTCAGAGCCGAGCAGTACTTC.

This clone has more than one count but fewer than ten. The chain combines TRBV9 with TRBJ2-5, with 12 positions matching TRBD2. The V and J ends lost 4 bases and 1 base, in that order; junction bases with no gene match: 5. This CDR3 region has 16 residues. CDR1 is SGDLS and CDR2 is YYNGEE in the germline V gene. The CDR3, as DNA: TGTGCCAGCAGCCAGACTAGCGGGAGTCTCCAAGAGACCCAGTACTTC. Protein sequence: CASSQTSGSLQETQYF.

V gene TRBV28 combines with J gene TRBJ1-4; D may be TRBD1 (5 bases). V shed 6 bases and J shed 6 bases, with 14 bases lying between them. This CDR3 has 14 amino acids. Germline V lookup: CDR1 MDHEN, CDR2 SYDVKM. CDR3: CASRNRDSDEKLFF. CDR3 in DNA: TGTGCCAGCAGGAACCGGGACTCCGATGAAAAACTGTTTTTT.

This clone occurred a few times. Additional DNA sequences in this sample encode the identical CDR3. CDR3 bases: TGCGCCAGCAGCTTGGAATTAACAGGGACCTTAGGGACTGAAGCTTTCTTT. Translation: CASSLELTGTLGTEAFF. The chain is built from TRBV5-1 and TRBJ1-1, with a tentative D call TRBD1 (6 bases). There are 17 residues in the CDR3. Germline lookup yields CDR1 SGHRS and CDR2 YFSETQ. V lost 0 bases and J 5 bases, leaving 20 bases between the germline ends.

This clone came up a few times. The chain uses TRBV5-1 and TRBJ1-2, with 10 bases identical to TRBD1. Germline V lookup: CDR1 SGHRS, CDR2 YFSETQ. CDR3 length equals 15 residues. V trimming: 0 bases; J trimming: 6 bases; junction bases outside the gene matches: 5. The CDR3 DNA follows: TGCGCCAGCAGCTTGGGGACCGGACAGGGGGATGGCTACACCTTC. Translating it yields CASSLGTGQGDGYTF.

The rearrangement joins TRBV9 to TRBJ2-3; 12 bases agree with TRBD2. The ends lost 1 base at V and 4 bases at J; junction bases unmatched: 7. The CDR3 has 17 amino acids. The germline V gene has CDR1 SGDLS and CDR2 YYNGEE. DNA of the CDR3: TGTGCCAGCAGCGTATCTAGCGGGAGGGCCCTATCAGATACGCAGTATTTT. Translation: CASSVSSGRALSDTQYF. Full variable domain (missing parts from reference TRBV9 and TRBJ2-3): DSGVTQTPKHLITATGQRVTLRCSPRSGDLSVYWYQQSLDQGLQFLIQYYNGEERAKGNILERFSAQQFPDLHSELNLSSLELGDSALYFCASSVSSGRALSDTQYFGPGTRLTVL.